The rows below give T cell receptor beta chains drawn from one sample of a study of CD8+ T cells in alopecia areata. The method was immunoSEQ multiplex PCR; TCRdb's version includes in-frame clones alone and lacks a portion of them. The sample records about 270,000 clones, roughly 60% being singletons. This material consisted of CD4+ T cells sorted from blood, taken at roughly week 53, from a patient treated with tofacitinib. The receptor source for this set is a human donor with alopecia areata. CDR3s include the opening cysteine and the closing phenylalanine or tryptophan. The D gene is left open where the match is weak. Clone size appears in some rows only: once, few, many, or a class for an expanded clone.

J gene: TRBJ1-1
clone size: .
D gene: .
V gene: TRBV6-6
CDR3 length: 13
CDR3 protein: CASSYDGNTEAFF
CDR3 DNA: TGTGCCAGCAGTTACGATGGGAACACTGAAGCTTTCTTT

J gene: TRBJ1-2
clone size: .
D gene: .
V gene: TRBV6-1
CDR3 length: 12
CDR3 protein: CASSAASYGYTF
CDR3 DNA: TGTGCCAGCAGTGCCGCATCCTATGGCTACACCTTC

J gene: TRBJ2-3
clone size: .
D gene: .
V gene: TRBV5-1
CDR3 length: 12
CDR3 protein: CASSLFGDTQYF
CDR3 DNA: TGCGCCAGCAGCTTGTTCGGAGATACGCAGTATTTT

J gene: TRBJ2-5
clone size: .
D gene: .
V gene: TRBV6-1
CDR3 length: 11
CDR3 protein: CASRAPETQYF
CDR3 DNA: TGTGCCAGCAGGGCCCCAGAGACCCAGTACTTC

J gene: TRBJ2-3
clone size: few
D gene: .
V gene: TRBV4-3
CDR3 length: 14
CDR3 protein: CASSQESLTDTQYF
CDR3 DNA: TGCGCCAGCAGCCAAGAGTCCCTCACAGATACGCAGTATTTT

J gene: TRBJ1-5
clone size: .
D gene: .
V gene: TRBV19
CDR3 length: 14
CDR3 protein: CASRQTGRAQPQHF
CDR3 DNA: TGTGCCAGTAGACAAACAGGGCGCGCACAGCCCCAGCATTTT

J gene: TRBJ1-1
clone size: few
D gene: .
V gene: TRBV20-1
CDR3 length: 11
CDR3 protein: CSAHLGTEAFF
CDR3 DNA: TGCAGTGCGCATTTGGGCACTGAAGCTTTCTTT

J gene: TRBJ1-1
clone size: .
D gene: .
V gene: TRBV11-2
CDR3 length: 14
CDR3 protein: CASSLSNPNTEAFF
CDR3 DNA: TGTGCCAGCAGCCTAAGTAACCCGAACACTGAAGCTTTCTTT

J gene: TRBJ2-3
clone size: .
D gene: TRBD1
V gene: TRBV29-1
CDR3 length: 13
CDR3 protein: CSVRTGGTDTQYF
CDR3 DNA: TGCAGCGTACGGACAGGGGGCACAGATACGCAGTATTTT

J gene: TRBJ2-5
clone size: .
D gene: .
V gene: TRBV5-4
CDR3 length: 15
CDR3 protein: CASTPQDSHQETQYF
CDR3 DNA: TGTGCCAGCACCCCCCAGGACAGCCACCAAGAGACCCAGTACTTC

J gene: TRBJ2-7
clone size: .
D gene: TRBD2
V gene: TRBV5-1
CDR3 length: 13
CDR3 protein: CASSISGKYEQYF
CDR3 DNA: TGCGCCAGCAGCATTAGCGGGAAGTACGAGCAGTACTTC

J gene: TRBJ2-3
clone size: .
D gene: .
V gene: TRBV4-2
CDR3 length: 17
CDR3 protein: CASSQEYAGRSTDTQYF
CDR3 DNA: TGTGCCAGCAGCCAAGAATATGCGGGACGGAGCACAGATACGCAGTATTTT

J gene: TRBJ2-3
clone size: .
D gene: .
V gene: TRBV6-5
CDR3 length: 15
CDR3 protein: CASTPGAMGGDTQYF
CDR3 DNA: TGTGCCAGCACCCCCGGTGCTATGGGTGGAGATACGCAGTATTTT

J gene: TRBJ2-2
clone size: few
D gene: .
V gene: TRBV29-1
CDR3 length: 14
CDR3 protein: CSAQWVGGTGELFF
CDR3 DNA: TGCAGCGCTCAGTGGGTTGGAGGGACCGGGGAGCTGTTTTTT

J gene: TRBJ1-6
clone size: once
D gene: .
V gene: TRBV25-1
CDR3 length: 15
CDR3 protein: CASSPGSSYNSPLHF
CDR3 DNA: TGTGCCAGCAGTCCGGGGAGCTCCTATAATTCACCCCTCCACTTT

J gene: TRBJ1-6
clone size: once
D gene: TRBD1
V gene: TRBV25-1
CDR3 length: 14
CDR3 protein: CASRRGTANSPLHF
CDR3 DNA: TGTGCCAGCAGGCGAGGGACAGCAAATTCACCCCTCCACTTT

J gene: TRBJ2-7
clone size: few
D gene: .
V gene: TRBV27
CDR3 length: 14
CDR3 protein: CASSIRDTGYEQYF
CDR3 DNA: TGTGCCAGCAGTATTCGGGACACCGGCTACGAGCAGTACTTC

J gene: TRBJ1-4
clone size: .
D gene: .
V gene: TRBV4-1
CDR3 length: 14
CDR3 protein: CASSQRRTNEKLFF
CDR3 DNA: TGCGCCAGCAGCCAAAGAAGGACTAATGAAAAACTGTTTTTT

J gene: TRBJ1-6
clone size: few
D gene: .
V gene: TRBV5-1
CDR3 length: 16
CDR3 protein: CASSPAGGMDNSPLHF
CDR3 DNA: TGCGCCAGCAGCCCCGCAGGAGGTATGGATAATTCACCCCTCCACTTT